What follows describes a single T cell receptor beta chain. Its specificity is not known. The sample originates from a study of blood T cells in healthy people across ages. Broader study findings: Researchers report that TCR beta diversity correlated strongly with naive T cell percentage. One million T cells yielded diversity estimates that were considered underestimates.

This CDR3 spans 14 amino acids. Germline V CDR1 and CDR2: LNHNV, YYDKDF (reference sequence). Primed by a sample-barcoded 5' primer and a J-beta primer mix, a second PCR proceeded for 7 to 11 cycles. Every cDNA was tagged by a template-switch adaptor with 12 random nucleotides. TCRdb re-analysed the 5' RACE reads in MiXCR, keeping a single row per CDR3 protein. In the table there are about 1.4 million distinct CDR3 sequences, approximately 63% of which are singletons. For every donor, a draw yielded approximately 9.9 milliliters of peripheral blood. This clonotype was obtained from a man aged 18 to 30 in good health. The chain links TRBV15 to TRBJ2-5; D is unclear. The DNA end lines up better with TRBJ2-7; the J call may be wrong. Sample: blood. DNA for the CDR3: TGTGCCACCAGCGAACGCACACGACTCATCGAGCAGTACTTC. Protein: CATSERTRLIEQYF.